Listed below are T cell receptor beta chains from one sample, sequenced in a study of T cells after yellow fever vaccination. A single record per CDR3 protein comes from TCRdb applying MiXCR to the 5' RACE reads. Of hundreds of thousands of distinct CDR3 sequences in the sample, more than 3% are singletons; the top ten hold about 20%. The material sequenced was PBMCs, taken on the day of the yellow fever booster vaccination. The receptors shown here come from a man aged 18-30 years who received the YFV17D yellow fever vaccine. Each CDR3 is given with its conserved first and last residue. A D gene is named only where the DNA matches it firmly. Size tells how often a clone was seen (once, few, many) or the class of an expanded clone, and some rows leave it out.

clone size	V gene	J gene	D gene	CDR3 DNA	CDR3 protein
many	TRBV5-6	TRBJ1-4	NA	TGTGCCAGCAGCCGTACCGAAGGAGACAATGAAAAACTGTTTTTT	CASSRTEGDNEKLFF
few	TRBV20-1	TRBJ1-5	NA	TGCAGTGCTAGTTCCCCAAGGCGGAATCAGCCCCAGCATTTT	CSASSPRRNQPQHF
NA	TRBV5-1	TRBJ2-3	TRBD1	TGCGCCAGCAGCACAGAGCAGGGGGCTCACTCAGATACGCAGTATTTT	CASSTEQGAHSDTQYF
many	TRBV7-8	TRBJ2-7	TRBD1	TGTGCCAGCAGCTTGACAGGGTTAAACTACGAGCAGTACTTC	CASSLTGLNYEQYF
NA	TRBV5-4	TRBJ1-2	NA	TGTGCCAGCAGCTTGGAAGGGATCTATGGCTACACCTTC	CASSLEGIYGYTF
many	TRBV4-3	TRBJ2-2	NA	TGCGCCAGCAGCCAACGTCGGCGGGGGAACACCGGGGAGCTGTTTTTT	CASSQRRRGNTGELFF
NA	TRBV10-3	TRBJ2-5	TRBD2	TGTGCCACTGCGGGGGGGGCGGAGACCCAGTACTTC	CATAGGAETQYF
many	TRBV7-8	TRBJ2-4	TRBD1	TGTGCCAGCAGCTTGAATCTCGGACAGGGGAACATTCAGTACTTC	CASSLNLGQGNIQYF
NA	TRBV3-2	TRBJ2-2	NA	TGTGCCAGCAGCCAAGAGCTAGCGGGAAACCCCATCGCCGGGGAGCTGTTTTTT	CASSQELAGNPIAGELFF
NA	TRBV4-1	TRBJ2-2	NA	TGCGCCAGCAGCCAAGACCCCTCCGACACCGGGGAGCTGTTTTTT	CASSQDPSDTGELFF
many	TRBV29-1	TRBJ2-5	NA	TGCAGCGTACAGGAAAGCCAAGAGACCCAGTACTTC	CSVQESQETQYF
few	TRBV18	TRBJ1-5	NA	TGTGCCAGCGCACAGGGAAGCAATCAGCCCCAGCATTTT	CASAQGSNQPQHF
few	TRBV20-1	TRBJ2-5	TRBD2	TGCAGTGCTCTCACTAGCGGGGGGAAAGAGACCCAGTACTTC	CSALTSGGKETQYF
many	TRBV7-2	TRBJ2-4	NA	TGTGCCAGCAGCTTAGTGACAGGCGCTCCGACAGCCAAAAACATTCAGTACTTC	CASSLVTGAPTAKNIQYF
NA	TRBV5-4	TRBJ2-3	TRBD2	TGTGCCAGCAGCTCTAGCGGGGGGCCCAGGGGGCAGTATTTT	CASSSSGGPRGQYF
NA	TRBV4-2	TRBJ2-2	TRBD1	TGTGCCAGCAGCCCGCCCTCGGTGGTAGGGGGCCTGAACACCGGGGAGCTGTTTTTT	CASSPPSVVGGLNTGELFF
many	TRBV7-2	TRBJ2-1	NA	TGTGCCAGCAGCTTGGGGCCTAGAGGTGAGCAGTTCTTC	CASSLGPRGEQFF
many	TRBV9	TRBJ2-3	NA	TGTGCCAGCAGCCCCCTACCAGATACGCAGTATTTT	CASSPLPDTQYF
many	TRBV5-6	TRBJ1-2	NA	TGTGCCAGCAGCTACGGACAGAACTATGGCTACACCTTC	CASSYGQNYGYTF
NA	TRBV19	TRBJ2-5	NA	TGTGCCACCTCGAACATCCCCGATCAGCAAGAGACCCAGTACTTC	CATSNIPDQQETQYF
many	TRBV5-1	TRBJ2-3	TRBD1	TGCGCCAGCAGCCCCCGGGACAGGGGGGATACGCAGTATTTT	CASSPRDRGDTQYF
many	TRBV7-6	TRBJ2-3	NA	TGTGCCAGCAGCTTAAACTTGATGGAGGATACGCAGTATTTT	CASSLNLMEDTQYF
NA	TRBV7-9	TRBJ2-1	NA	TGTGCCAGCAGCCGACTCGAGACAAGGGATGAGCAGTTCTTC	CASSRLETRDEQFF
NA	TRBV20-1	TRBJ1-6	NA	TGCAGTGCTAGAGATTTTGACAGACCCGTCTATAATTCACCCCTCCACTTT	CSARDFDRPVYNSPLHF
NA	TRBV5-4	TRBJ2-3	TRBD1	TGTGCCAGCAGCTTCGACAGGGGAACAGATACGCAGTATTTT	CASSFDRGTDTQYF
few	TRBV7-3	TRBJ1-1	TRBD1	TGTGCCAGCAGCTTAACGGGGACAGGGTATCTGAACACTGAAGCTTTCTTT	CASSLTGTGYLNTEAFF
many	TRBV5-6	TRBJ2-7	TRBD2	TGTGCCAGCAGCAGGAGGTTAGCGGGGACGGTTACCTACGAGCAGTACTTC	CASSRRLAGTVTYEQYF
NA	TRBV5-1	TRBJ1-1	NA	TGCGCCAGCAGCTCACGACCCCCGAACACTGAAGCTTTCTTT	CASSSRPPNTEAFF
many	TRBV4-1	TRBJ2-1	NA	TGCGCCAGCAGCCAAGATCCGACCGGCAATGAGCAGTTCTTC	CASSQDPTGNEQFF
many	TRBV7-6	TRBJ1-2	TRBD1	TGTGCCAGCAGCCCTCATCCCGGGACAGGGGAGGGCGGCTACACCTTC	CASSPHPGTGEGGYTF
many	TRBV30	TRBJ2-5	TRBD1	TGTGCCTGGGGGACAGGGGCCGGTGCCCAGTACTTC	CAWGTGAGAQYF
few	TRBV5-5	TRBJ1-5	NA	TGTGCCAGCAGCTTGGTTCAGGGGATGGTGCAGCCCCAGCATTTT	CASSLVQGMVQPQHF
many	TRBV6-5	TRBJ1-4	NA	TGTGCCAGCGCGGTTCACCGTAATGAAAAACTGTTTTTT	CASAVHRNEKLFF
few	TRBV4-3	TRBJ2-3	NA	TGCGCCAGCAGCCATAACCCAGATACGCAGTATTTT	CASSHNPDTQYF